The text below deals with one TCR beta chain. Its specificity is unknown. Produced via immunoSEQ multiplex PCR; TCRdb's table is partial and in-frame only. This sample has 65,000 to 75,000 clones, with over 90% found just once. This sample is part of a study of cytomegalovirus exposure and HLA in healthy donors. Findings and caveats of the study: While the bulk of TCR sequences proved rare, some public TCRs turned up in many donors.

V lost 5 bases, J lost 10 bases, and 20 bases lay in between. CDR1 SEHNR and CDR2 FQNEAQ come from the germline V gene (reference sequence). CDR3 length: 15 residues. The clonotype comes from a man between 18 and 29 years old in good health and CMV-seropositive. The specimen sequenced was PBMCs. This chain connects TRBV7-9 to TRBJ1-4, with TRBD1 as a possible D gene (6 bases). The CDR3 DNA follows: TGTGCCAGCAGCACGATGACAGGATCATCGGGAAAACTGTTTTTT. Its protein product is CASSTMTGSSGKLFF. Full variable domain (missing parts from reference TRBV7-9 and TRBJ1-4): DTGVSQNPRHKITKRGQNVTFRCDPISEHNRLYWYRQTLGQGPEFLTYFQNEAQLEKSRLLSDRFSAERPKGSFSTLEIQRTEQGDSAMYLCASSTMTGSSGKLFFGSGTQLSVL.